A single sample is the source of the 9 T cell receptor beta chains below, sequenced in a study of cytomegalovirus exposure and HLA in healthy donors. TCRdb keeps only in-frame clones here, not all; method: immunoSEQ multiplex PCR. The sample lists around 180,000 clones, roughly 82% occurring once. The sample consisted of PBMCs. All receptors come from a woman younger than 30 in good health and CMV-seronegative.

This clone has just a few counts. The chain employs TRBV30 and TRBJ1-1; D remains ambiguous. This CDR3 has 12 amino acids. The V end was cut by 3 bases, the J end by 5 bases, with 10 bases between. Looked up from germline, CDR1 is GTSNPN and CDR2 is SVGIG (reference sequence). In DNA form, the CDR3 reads TGTGCCTGGAGAACTGGTTGGACTGAAGCTTTCTTT. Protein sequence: CAWRTGWTEAFF.

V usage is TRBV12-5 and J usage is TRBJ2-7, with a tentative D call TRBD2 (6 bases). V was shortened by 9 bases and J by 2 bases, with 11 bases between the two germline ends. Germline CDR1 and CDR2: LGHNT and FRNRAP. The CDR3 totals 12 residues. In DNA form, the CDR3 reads TGTGCTAGGGACCGGACTACCTACGAGCAGTACTTC. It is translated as CARDRTTYEQYF.

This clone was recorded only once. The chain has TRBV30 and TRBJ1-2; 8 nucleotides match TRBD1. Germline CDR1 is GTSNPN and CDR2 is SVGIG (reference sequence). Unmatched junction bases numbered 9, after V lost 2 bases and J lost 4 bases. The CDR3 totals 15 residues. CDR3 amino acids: CAWSLRTGSVYGYTF. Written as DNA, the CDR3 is TGTGCCTGGAGTCTTCGGACAGGGTCGGTCTATGGCTACACCTTC.

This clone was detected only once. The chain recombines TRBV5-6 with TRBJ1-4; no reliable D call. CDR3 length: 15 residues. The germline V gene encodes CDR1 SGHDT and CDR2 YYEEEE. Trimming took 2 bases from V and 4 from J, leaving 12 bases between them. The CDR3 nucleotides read TGTGCCAGCAGCTTTCTATCGGAGGGTAATGAAAAACTGTTTTTT. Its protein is CASSFLSEGNEKLFF.

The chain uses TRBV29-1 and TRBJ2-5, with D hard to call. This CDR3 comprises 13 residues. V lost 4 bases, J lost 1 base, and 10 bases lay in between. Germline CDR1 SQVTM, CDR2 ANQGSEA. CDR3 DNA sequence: TGCAGCGTTGTAGTGAGGAGCCAAGAGACCCAGTACTTC. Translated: CSVVVRSQETQYF.

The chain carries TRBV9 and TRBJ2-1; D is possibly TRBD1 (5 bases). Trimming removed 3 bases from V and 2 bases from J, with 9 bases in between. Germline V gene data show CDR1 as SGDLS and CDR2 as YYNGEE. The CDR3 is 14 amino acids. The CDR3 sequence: CASSAGPPYNEQFF. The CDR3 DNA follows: TGTGCCAGCAGCGCAGGGCCCCCCTACAATGAGCAGTTCTTC. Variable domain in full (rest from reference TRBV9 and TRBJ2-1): DSGVTQTPKHLITATGQRVTLRCSPRSGDLSVYWYQQSLDQGLQFLIQYYNGEERAKGNILERFSAQQFPDLHSELNLSSLELGDSALYFCASSAGPPYNEQFFGPGTRLTVL.

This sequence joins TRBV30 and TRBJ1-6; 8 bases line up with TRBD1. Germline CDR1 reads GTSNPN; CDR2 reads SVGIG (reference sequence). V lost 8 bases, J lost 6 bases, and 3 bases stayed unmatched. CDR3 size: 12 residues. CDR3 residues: CARQGTNSPLHF. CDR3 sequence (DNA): TGTGCCAGACAGGGGACTAATTCACCCCTCCACTTT.

The CDR3 DNA is TGTGCCAGCAGCTTCGGGGTCGCCTACGAGCAGTACTTC. This sequence encodes CASSFGVAYEQYF. J is TRBJ2-7 and V is TRBV5-5; the D gene is possibly TRBD2 (5 bases). The germline V gene has CDR1 SGHKS and CDR2 YYEKEE (reference sequence). The ends were cut back, 2 bases at V and 2 bases at J, with 8 bases in the middle. The CDR3 has 13 residues.

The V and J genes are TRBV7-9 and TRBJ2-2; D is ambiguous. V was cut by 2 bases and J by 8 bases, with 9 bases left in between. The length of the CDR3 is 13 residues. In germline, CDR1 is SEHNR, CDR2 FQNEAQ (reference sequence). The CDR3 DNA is TGTGCCAGCAGCTTACTTCCCTCGGGGGAGCTGTTTTTT. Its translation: CASSLLPSGELFF.